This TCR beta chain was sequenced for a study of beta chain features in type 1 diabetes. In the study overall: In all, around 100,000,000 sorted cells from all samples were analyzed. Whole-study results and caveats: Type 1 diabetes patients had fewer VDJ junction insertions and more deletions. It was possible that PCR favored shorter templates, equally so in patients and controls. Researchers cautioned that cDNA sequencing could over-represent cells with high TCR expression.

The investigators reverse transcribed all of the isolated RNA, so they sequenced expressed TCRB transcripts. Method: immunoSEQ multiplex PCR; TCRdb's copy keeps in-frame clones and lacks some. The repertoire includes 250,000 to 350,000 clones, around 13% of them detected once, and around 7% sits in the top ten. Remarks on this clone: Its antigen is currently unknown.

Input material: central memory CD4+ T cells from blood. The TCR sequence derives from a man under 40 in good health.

The DNA of the CDR3 is TGTGCCTGGAGTGTTACCGCGGGAGGAGGAACAGATACGCAGTATTTT. Residues: CAWSVTAGGGTDTQYF. The rearrangement uses TRBV30 and TRBJ2-3, with 8 bases lining up with TRBD2. The germline V gene has CDR1 GTSNPN and CDR2 SVGIG (reference sequence). Trimming removed 0 bases from V and 3 bases from J; junction bases left unmatched: 8. The CDR3 is made up of 16 amino acids.